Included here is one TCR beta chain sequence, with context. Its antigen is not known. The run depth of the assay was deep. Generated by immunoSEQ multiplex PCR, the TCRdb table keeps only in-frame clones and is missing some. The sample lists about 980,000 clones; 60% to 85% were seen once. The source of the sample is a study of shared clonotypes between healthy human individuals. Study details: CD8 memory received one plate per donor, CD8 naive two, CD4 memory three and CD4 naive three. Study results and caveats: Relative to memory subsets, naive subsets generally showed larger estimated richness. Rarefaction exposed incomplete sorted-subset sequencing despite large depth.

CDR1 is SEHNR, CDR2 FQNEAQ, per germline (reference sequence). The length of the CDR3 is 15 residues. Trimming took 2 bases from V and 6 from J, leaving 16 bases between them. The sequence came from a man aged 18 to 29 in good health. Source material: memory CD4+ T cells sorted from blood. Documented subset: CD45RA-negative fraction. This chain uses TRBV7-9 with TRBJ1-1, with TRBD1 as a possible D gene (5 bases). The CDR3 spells CASSLSNGAKSEAFF. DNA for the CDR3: TGTGCCAGCAGCTTAAGCAACGGGGCAAAGTCTGAAGCTTTCTTT.